This TCR beta chain was retrieved from a study of CD8+ T cells in alopecia areata listed by TCRdb under 2018. Background on the whole study: Treated patients were enrolled in an open-label pilot trial of oral tofacitinib at 5 to 10 mg twice daily for moderate-to-severe alopecia areata. Patients stayed on tofacitinib for 6 to 18 months and then had 6 months of follow-up off drug so that delayed response and recurrence could be assessed. To study T cell clonal expansion in alopecia areata, the researchers applied high-throughput TCRbeta sequencing to both the C3H/HeJ mouse model and human patients. On the human side, TCRbeta sequencing was run on scalp tissue and on sorted CD4+ and CD8+ peripheral blood T cells from healthy controls and from alopecia areata patients with either patchy or totalis/universalis disease. TCRbeta CDR3 regions were amplified by immunoSEQ multiplex PCR with 35 Vbeta forward and 13 Jbeta reverse primers. Biopsies were taken from tofacitinib-treated patients at baseline and at 4 and 24 weeks of treatment, and a later scalp biopsy was taken in several of the tofacitinib-treated patients. RNA was obtained with the PAXgene miRNA kit for fixed scalp, the miRNeasy kit for PBMCs, and the RNeasy kit for mouse skin. Clonality in the scalp was compared among normal scalp (n=4), patchy alopecia areata scalp (n=8), and alopecia totalis/universalis scalp (n=8).

The receptor library was made with the immunoSEQ multiplex PCR assay. RNA was extracted from all samples and reverse transcribed into cDNA, which served as template for TCR sequencing. First-strand cDNA was synthesized with SuperScript III using a 2:1 mix of oligo-dT and random hexamers. A synthetic immune receptor repertoire was used to gauge amplification bias, and whatever bias remained was removed computationally. The study's own analysis went as follows. After raw reads were preprocessed to remove errors, the CDR3 was defined following IMGT conventions as running from the conserved cysteine to phenylalanine. To get clonality, Shannon entropy was normalized by log2 of the number of productive unique TCRs and the result was subtracted from 1. Whether scalp clones were CD4 or CD8 was inferred by matching scalp TCRbeta sequences against CD4 and CD8 repertoires sorted from blood. Held by TCRdb, this immuneACCESS table contains in-frame sequences only and omits some clones. Under half of the omission traces to an unresolved V gene where checked; the cause of the rest is unknown. V, J and clone size derive from that table, while D and trimming were established from the DNA sequence. This sample has about 56,000 clones in its table, and around 96% of those were observed once. The leading ten clones occupy about 26% of the sample.

General findings and caveats noted by the study authors: Lesional scalp, especially in alopecia totalis/universalis, showed higher clonality and more expanded CD8+ clones than normal scalp, suggesting antigenic drive. Resident alphabeta T cells in normal human skin are also sequenced, complicating scalp TCR repertoire analysis, unlike mouse skin dominated by gammadelta T cells. Shared TCR sequences between patients were less evident than in mice, which may be partly attributable to HLA diversity in the patient population.

CDR1 and CDR2, looked up from the germline V gene, are SGHRS and YFSETQ. Measured from the cysteine to the phenylalanine, the CDR3 is 15 residues long. Only the CDR3 DNA stays, 45 bases, in frame from base 1. As regards this clone: Its binding antigen is unknown. No much larger clone is present one base from it, and per-base qualities are unavailable.

The sample's time point, from its label and the paper: baseline before oral tofacitinib. Lesional scalp punch biopsies and peripheral blood were obtained from alopecia areata patients. PBMCs were isolated by density centrifugation and stained for CD3, CD4 and CD8, after which CD4+ and CD8+ T cells were sorted on a FACSAria. The clonotype originates from a human donor with alopecia areata. The chain employs TRBV5-1 and TRBJ2-5, with 10 bases matching TRBD1. The end of the DNA aligns better with TRBJ2-7, so the J call may be wrong. Source: CD8+ T cells sorted from blood, taken at week 0. The DNA sequence is as follows: TGCGCCAGCAGCTTGGCCGGACAGGGGGTACACGAGCAGTACTTC. It translates to CASSLAGQGVHEQYF.